These 32 T cell receptor beta chains were all obtained from the same sample, sequenced in a study of OX40 agonist ivuxolimab in advanced cancers. Generated by immunoSEQ multiplex PCR, the TCRdb table keeps only in-frame clones and is missing some. The data hold more than 65,000 clones, with about 91% observed a single time. This specimen was CD4+ or CD8+ T cells sorted from blood, taken in a trial of the OX40 agonist ivuxolimab. These receptors all come from an adult with an advanced solid tumor such as melanoma, head and neck, liver or kidney cancer.

This clone occurred once. V is TRBV29-1 and J is TRBJ2-7; D possibly corresponds to TRBD1 (6 bases). Trimming removed 5 bases at V and 0 bases at J, with 26 bases between. The CDR3 is 18 residues long. From germline, CDR1 is SQVTM and CDR2 ANQGSEA. The CDR3 loop reads CSVLGLGHTKVASYEQYF. CDR3 in DNA: TGCAGCGTTCTGGGGTTGGGACATACTAAGGTAGCCTCCTACGAGCAGTACTTC.

The rearrangement joins TRBV11-3 to TRBJ2-5; TRBD1 might be the D (5 bases). Trimming cost V 5 bases and J 5 bases, with 15 bases left between them. Germline CDR1 and CDR2: SGHNT and YENEEA. The CDR3 length is 14 residues. The DNA for the CDR3 is TGTGCCAGCAGCCTGGACACATCAACGGAGACCCAGTACTTC. Residues: CASSLDTSTETQYF. Drawing the rest from reference TRBV11-3 and TRBJ2-5, the complete variable domain is EAGVVQSPRYKIIEKKQPVAFWCNPISGHNTLYWYLQNLGQGPELLIRYENEEAVDDSQLPKDRFSAERLKGVDSTLKIQPAELGDSAVYLCASSLDTSTETQYFGPGTRLLVL.

The CDR3 region has the DNA TGTGCCAGCAGCTTAGGCGGGCCCGGAGAGACCCAGTACTTC. It codes for CASSLGGPGETQYF. This chain joins TRBV11-2 and TRBJ2-5; a weak D match, TRBD2 (5 bases). The V end lost 1 base, the J end lost 4 bases, and 10 bases lay between the germline ends. The CDR3 sequence is 14 residues long. Germline values: CDR1 SGHAT, CDR2 FQNNGV.

In this sample, this clone turned up a few times. This chain uses TRBV19 with TRBJ1-5, with 8 bases that match TRBD1. The CDR3 is made up of 13 amino acids. Germline CDR1 is LNHDA and CDR2 is SQIVND (reference sequence). V was clipped by 7 bases and J by 6 bases; unmatched bases: 5. This CDR3 reads CASIQGAGQPQHF. DNA for the CDR3: TGTGCCAGTATTCAGGGGGCGGGTCAGCCCCAGCATTTT. The full variable domain, its missing parts supplied by reference TRBV19 and TRBJ1-5, is DGGITQSPKYLFRKEGQNVTLSCEQNLNHDAMYWYRQDPGQGLRLIYYSQIVNDFQKGDIAEGYSVSREKKESFPLTVTSAQKNPTAFYLCASIQGAGQPQHFGDGTRLSIL.

The chain couples TRBV7-3 to TRBJ1-6, with 8 bases that match TRBD1. This CDR3 spans 14 amino acids. Trimming took 5 bases from V and 8 from J; bases not matched to a gene: 5. Per the germline V gene, CDR1 is SGHTA and CDR2 is FQGTGA. CDR3 DNA: TGTGCCAGCAGCCGGACAGGGCCAGATTCACCCCTCCACTTT. Amino acid sequence: CASSRTGPDSPLHF.

CDR3 DNA: TGCGCCAGCAGCTTGGAGGGGGCTCCCTACAATGAGCAGTTCTTC. This encodes CASSLEGAPYNEQFF. The gene calls are TRBV5-1 and TRBJ2-1, with 7 bases that match TRBD1. J lost 2 bases, V lost 0 bases, and 2 bases had no gene match. The CDR3 covers 15 residues. Germline assignment: CDR1 SGHRS and CDR2 YFSETQ.

The rearrangement joins TRBV5-1 to TRBJ2-7; 12 bases line up with TRBD2. Germline lookup yields CDR1 SGHRS and CDR2 YFSETQ. The CDR3 totals 16 residues. The trim removed 4 bases at V and 7 bases at J, leaving 12 bases unmatched. The CDR3 coding sequence is TGCGCCAGCAGCCGGACTAGCGGGGCCACCACGGGGGAGCAGTACTTC. Residues: CASSRTSGATTGEQYF.

The J gene is TRBJ1-2, the V gene TRBV27, with no clear D. V lost 2 bases, J lost 6 bases, and 10 bases lay in between. Germline V gene data show CDR1 as MNHEY and CDR2 as SMNVEV (reference sequence). The CDR3 runs to 13 residues. The chain's CDR3 is CASSLNWADGYTF. CDR3 sequence (DNA): TGTGCCAGCAGTTTAAATTGGGCCGATGGCTACACCTTC.

This sequence joins TRBV5-4 and TRBJ1-4; 7 nucleotides agree with TRBD1. V dropped 2 bases and J dropped 8; count of bases not matched to a gene: 3. The CDR3 extends over 13 amino acids. The germline CDR1 and CDR2 sequences are SGHNT and YYREEE (reference sequence). The CDR3 region has the DNA TGTGCCAGCAGCTTCGGGACAGCAGAAAAACTGTTTTTT. It encodes CASSFGTAEKLFF.

The chain couples TRBV5-8 to TRBJ2-2, with D uncertain. CDR3 size: 14 residues. Trimming removed 2 bases at V and 3 bases at J, with 8 bases between. Germline-derived CDR1 and CDR2 are SGHTS and YDEGEE. The CDR3 bases are TGTGCCAGCAGCTTAAGGGTCGACACCGGGGAGCTGTTTTTT. Encoded protein: CASSLRVDTGELFF.

The rearrangement joins TRBV28 to TRBJ1-5, with 9 bases matching TRBD1. V dropped 7 bases and J dropped 2; count of bases not matched to a gene: 9. Germline values: CDR1 MDHEN, CDR2 SYDVKM. The CDR3 length is 16 residues. DNA for the CDR3: TGTGCCAGCATTCCCCAACAGGGGGCTCGCAATCAGCCCCAGCATTTT. It encodes CASIPQQGARNQPQHF.

The gene calls are TRBV5-1 and TRBJ2-1; D is possibly TRBD2 (6 bases). Germline V gene data show CDR1 as SGHRS and CDR2 as YFSETQ. V lost 2 bases, J lost 4 bases, and 16 bases lay in between. This CDR3 comprises 16 residues. The CDR3 DNA reads as TGCGCCAGCAGCTTCGTGGCGGGGAACCTATACAATGAGCAGTTCTTC. Its translation: CASSFVAGNLYNEQFF.

V gene TRBV7-9 combines with J gene TRBJ2-1, with 9 bases aligning to TRBD1. CDR3 size: 15 residues. The J segment lost 6 bases and the V segment lost 5 bases, leaving 8 bases of the junction unmatched. CDR1 SEHNR and CDR2 FQNEAQ come from the germline V gene (reference sequence). For the CDR3, the DNA is TGTGCCAGCAGCGGGCCGGGACAGGGTATCAATGAGCAGTTCTTC. Residues: CASSGPGQGINEQFF.

This chain links TRBV18 with TRBJ2-1; 11 bases fit TRBD2. The CDR3 extends over 17 amino acids. Germline values: CDR1 KGHSH, CDR2 LQKENI. The V gene end was trimmed by 4 bases and the J gene end by 4 bases; junction bases not matched to a gene: 9. CDR3 in amino acids: CASSLLAGGSSYNEQFF. The CDR3 nucleotides read TGTGCCAGCTCACTTCTAGCGGGGGGAAGTAGTTACAATGAGCAGTTCTTC.

V gene TRBV10-3 combines with J gene TRBJ2-1; maybe TRBD2 (5 bases). CDR3 length: 14 residues. Germline CDR1 ENHRY, CDR2 SYGVKD. Between the trimmed V and J ends, which lost 2 bases and 6 bases, there was a span of 11 bases. CDR3 DNA sequence: TGTGCCATCAGTGAGCCCGGGGAACGCAATGAGCAGTTCTTC. Translating gives CAISEPGERNEQFF.

The V gene is TRBV25-1, the J gene TRBJ1-2; TRBD1 matches at 9 bases. The CDR3 consists of 14 residues. Trimming at V came to 8 bases and at J to 5 bases, leaving 9 bases not matched to a gene. The germline gives CDR1 MGHDK, CDR2 SYGVNS. The CDR3 DNA follows: TGTGCCAGCGCGGGACAGGGTAAATTTTATGGCTACACCTTC. It translates to CASAGQGKFYGYTF.

V is TRBV7-3 and J is TRBJ1-1; tentative D call: TRBD1 (5 bases). The ends were cut back, 2 bases at V and 6 bases at J, with 13 bases in the middle. CDR3 length: 14 residues. Germline V gene sequence: CDR1 SGHTA, CDR2 FQGTGA. For the CDR3, the DNA is TGTGCCAGCAGCTTAGCCCGGGACTCACCTGAAGCTTTCTTT. Translating gives CASSLARDSPEAFF. Together with reference TRBV7-3 and TRBJ1-1, the CDR3 gives the full variable domain: GAGVSQTPSNKVTEKGKYVELRCDPISGHTALYWYRQSLGQGPEFLIYFQGTGAADDSGLPNDRFFAVRPEGSVSTLKIQRTERGDSAVYLCASSLARDSPEAFFGQGTRLTVV.

The rearrangement uses TRBV29-1 and TRBJ1-1, with D unclear. Trimming cost V 3 bases and J 3 bases, with 11 bases left between them. The CDR3 loop spans 13 amino acids. CDR1 and CDR2 (germline): SQVTM, ANQGSEA. The CDR3 DNA follows: TGCAGCGTTGAGATTCTGGCGGACACTGAAGCTTTCTTT. It encodes CSVEILADTEAFF.

This chain joins TRBV19 and TRBJ2-3; no clear D gene. This CDR3 contains 13 residues. From germline, CDR1 is LNHDA and CDR2 SQIVND (reference sequence). V lost 6 bases and J 1 base, leaving 8 bases between the germline ends. The CDR3 DNA is TGTGCCAGTAGGGAAGTTCGCACAGATACGCAGTATTTT. Its protein is CASREVRTDTQYF.

This clone was observed a single time. This sequence joins TRBV16 and TRBJ2-6; D might be TRBD2 (5 bases). CDR3 length equals 15 residues. Germline lookup yields CDR1 KGHSY and CDR2 FQNENV. V lost 0 bases, J lost 3 bases, and 6 bases lay in between. CDR3 sequence: CASSQSGSGANVLTF. DNA of the CDR3: TGTGCCAGCAGCCAATCGGGGAGTGGGGCCAACGTCCTGACTTTC.

The chain employs TRBV6-6 and TRBJ2-3; 8 positions match TRBD2. CDR1 and CDR2 (germline): MNHNY, SVGAGI (reference sequence). The CDR3 runs 13 residues. V trimming: 7 bases; J trimming: 10 bases; junction bases outside the gene matches: 10. CDR3 residues: CASTPAGGAAQYF. The CDR3 DNA reads TGTGCCAGCACCCCGGCGGGGGGAGCTGCGCAGTATTTT.

V and J are TRBV28 and TRBJ1-3; D is undetermined. The V gene lost 2 bases and the J gene lost 0 bases, with 8 bases spanning the gap. Germline V gives CDR1 MDHEN, CDR2 SYDVKM. CDR3 size: 15 residues. CDR3 nucleotide sequence: TGTGCCAGCAGTTTACCCCTTTCCTCTGGAAACACCATATATTTT. It yields the protein CASSLPLSSGNTIYF.

The gene calls are TRBV19 and TRBJ1-1; 9 bases match TRBD1. Losses at the gene ends were 5 bases for V and 4 bases for J; bases not matched to a gene: 2. The length of the CDR3 is 13 residues. CDR1 is LNHDA and CDR2 is SQIVND in the germline V gene (reference sequence). The CDR3 sequence: CASSLQGATEAFF. CDR3 in DNA: TGTGCCAGTAGTCTACAGGGGGCCACTGAAGCTTTCTTT.

The chain carries TRBV21-1 and TRBJ2-5; the table's D call, TRBD2, has no DNA check behind it. TRBV21-1 is an annotated pseudogene. This CDR3 contains 19 residues. CDR3 coding DNA: TGTGCCAGCACCACCCTTGCCAGGGACTTACCCATGCTTCAAGAGACCCAGTACTTC. Translating gives CASTTLARDLPMLQETQYF.

CDR3 sequence: CASSLFSLRQGQAGKLFF. In DNA, the CDR3 is TGTGCCAGCAGCTTATTTAGTCTGCGGCAGGGCCAGGCGGGAAAACTGTTTTTT. This chain links TRBV11-2 with TRBJ1-4, with D perhaps matching TRBD1 (5 bases). The CDR3 sequence is 18 residues long. Germline V gene data show CDR1 as SGHAT and CDR2 as FQNNGV. The V end was cut by 2 bases, the J end by 10 bases, with 26 bases between. Full variable domain (missing parts from reference TRBV11-2 and TRBJ1-4): EAGVAQSPRYKIIEKRQSVAFWCNPISGHATLYWYQQILGQGPKLLIQFQNNGVVDDSQLPKDRFSAERLKGVDSTLKIQPAKLEDSAVYLCASSLFSLRQGQAGKLFFGSGTQLSVL.

The chain recombines TRBV7-2 with TRBJ2-7; 7 bases match TRBD1. The CDR3 consists of 13 residues. V was pared by 4 bases and J by 3 bases, with 3 bases of the junction left unmatched. Germline V lookup: CDR1 SGHTA, CDR2 FQGNSA. CDR3 sequence reads: CASSWRQGYEQYF. In nucleotides, the CDR3 is TGTGCCAGCAGCTGGCGACAGGGCTACGAGCAGTACTTC.

The chain combines TRBV7-9 with TRBJ2-3; D may correspond to TRBD1 or TRBD2 (6 bases each). This CDR3 has 14 residues. Trimming left V 1 base short and J 5 bases short, with 10 bases between. Germline CDR1 reads SEHNR; CDR2 reads FQNEAQ (reference sequence). The CDR3 is CASSLGGGLDTQYF. In DNA form, the CDR3 reads TGTGCCAGCAGCTTAGGAGGGGGGCTAGATACGCAGTATTTT.

CDR3 loop: CASSSQGGKGSTEAFF. Here the CDR3 DNA reads TGTGCCAGCAGCTCCCAAGGTGGCAAGGGGAGTACTGAAGCTTTCTTT. The rearrangement links TRBV7-3 to TRBJ1-1; possibly TRBD1 for D (5 bases). V was shortened by 4 bases and J by 5 bases, with 20 bases between the two germline ends. Germline V CDR1 and CDR2: SGHTA, FQGTGA. The CDR3 extends over 16 amino acids.

The V call is TRBV19, the J call TRBJ1-5; tentatively, D is TRBD1 (5 bases). V was shortened by 4 bases and J by 0 bases, with 19 bases between the two germline ends. CDR3 size: 18 residues. Germline loops: CDR1 LNHDA, CDR2 SQIVND (reference sequence). The CDR3 nucleotides are TGTGCCAGTAGTAGGACCAAGGGGCTTGCCTATAGCAATCAGCCCCAGCATTTT. Amino acids: CASSRTKGLAYSNQPQHF.

This clone was counted a few times. The chain joins TRBV4-2 to TRBJ2-3; the match to TRBD2 covers 8 bases. The junction had 10 bases not matched to a gene; V was cut back by 0 bases and J by 2 bases. The germline CDR1 and CDR2 sequences are LGHNA and YNFKEQ. The CDR3 consists of 18 residues. In DNA, the CDR3 is TGTGCCAGCAGCCAAGATCCCTCGGCGGGGGGACACACAGATACGCAGTATTTT. Its translation: CASSQDPSAGGHTDTQYF.

The V gene is TRBV5-6, the J gene TRBJ1-1; D is unclear. The germline V gene encodes CDR1 SGHDT and CDR2 YYEEEE. CDR3 size: 15 residues. V lost 7 bases to trimming and J lost 0 bases, with 16 bases between them. The CDR3 protein is CASPPGRSLNTEAFF. The CDR3 coding sequence is TGTGCCAGCCCGCCGGGCCGGTCATTGAACACTGAAGCTTTCTTT.

The DNA for the CDR3 is TGTGCCAGCACTGGGATGGGGACAGGAGAGACCCAGTACTTC. Translation: CASTGMGTGETQYF. The J gene is TRBJ2-5, the V gene TRBV2; 8 bases fit TRBD1. CDR3 length equals 14 residues. Unmatched junction bases numbered 8, after V lost 7 bases and J lost 4 bases. Germline CDR1 SNHLY, CDR2 FYNNEI.